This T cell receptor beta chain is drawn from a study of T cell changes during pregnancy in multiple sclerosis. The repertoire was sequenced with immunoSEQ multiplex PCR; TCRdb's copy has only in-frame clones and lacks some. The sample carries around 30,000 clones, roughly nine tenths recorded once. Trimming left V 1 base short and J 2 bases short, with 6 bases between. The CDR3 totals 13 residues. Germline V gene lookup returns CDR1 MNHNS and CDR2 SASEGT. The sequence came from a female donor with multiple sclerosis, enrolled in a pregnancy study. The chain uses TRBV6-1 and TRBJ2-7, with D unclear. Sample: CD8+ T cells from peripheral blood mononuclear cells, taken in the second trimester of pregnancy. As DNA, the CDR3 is TGTGCCAGCAGTGAAGGGCAGGCCTACGAGCAGTACTTC. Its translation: CASSEGQAYEQYF.